The 30 T cell receptor beta chains below come from one sample, sequenced in a study of a mutant IDH1 vaccine in newly diagnosed glioma. Their cognate antigens are unknown. Time point defined: week 47, end of study. Doses comprised 300 ug of mutant IDH1 20-mer peptide each, plus topical imiquimod. Sequencing used immunoSEQ multiplex PCR; TCRdb keeps in-frame clones, though not all of them. The sample holds tens of thousands of clones, 82% seen once. Sample: PBMCs, taken from a glioma patient whose treatment included an IDH1 peptide vaccine. The receptors shown here come from a man between 18 and 29 years old with glioma. Some clones in this sample may be carry-over from other donors' samples.

V gene TRBV7-2 combines with J gene TRBJ2-3; 9 nucleotides match TRBD2. The length of the CDR3 is 15 residues. From germline, CDR1 is SGHTA and CDR2 FQGNSA. The V segment lost 0 bases and the J segment 4 bases; nucleotides outside the gene matches: 2. In DNA form, the CDR3 reads TGTGCCAGCAGCTTAGCAGCGGGGGGCCCAGATACGCAGTATTTT. Its translation: CASSLAAGGPDTQYF.

The chain uses TRBV5-1 and TRBJ2-1; 8 bases match TRBD2. The CDR3 totals 15 residues. Germline assignment: CDR1 SGHRS and CDR2 YFSETQ. V dropped 0 bases and J dropped 3; count of bases not matched to a gene: 2. CDR3 sequence: CASSLDGGVYNEQFF. The CDR3 DNA follows: TGCGCCAGCAGCTTGGACGGGGGGGTCTACAATGAGCAGTTCTTC.

The rearrangement joins TRBV14 to TRBJ1-1; tentative D call: TRBD1 (6 bases). This CDR3 region has 13 residues. Germline CDR1 is SGHDN and CDR2 is FVKESK. V was pared by 0 bases and J by 11 bases, with 13 bases between. The CDR3 bases are TGTGCCAGCAGCCAAGAGCTTAGGGGGGGGGCTTTCTTT. This codes for CASSQELRGGAFF.

Written as DNA, the CDR3 is TGTGCCAGCAGTTACTCCCCCGGGAGTACCTACGAGCAGTACTTC. Its translation is CASSYSPGSTYEQYF. The rearrangement joins TRBV6-5 to TRBJ2-7; the D gene is possibly TRBD2 (6 bases). Germline CDR1 is MNHEY and CDR2 is SVGAGI. This CDR3 is 15 amino acids long. V was shortened by 0 bases and J by 2 bases, with 11 bases between the two germline ends.

The J gene is TRBJ1-2, the V gene TRBV4-2; D gene unclear. Trimming removed 2 bases at V and 7 bases at J, with 5 bases between. CDR1 is LGHNA and CDR2 is YNFKEQ in the germline V gene. The length of the CDR3 is 11 residues. The CDR3 spells CASSQRGGYTF. DNA of the CDR3: TGTGCCAGCAGCCAACGAGGTGGCTACACCTTC.

The chain recombines TRBV5-4 with TRBJ2-7, with 9 nucleotides matching TRBD2. Per germline, CDR1 SGHNT and CDR2 YYREEE (reference sequence). Unmatched junction bases numbered 14, after V lost 1 base and J lost 6 bases. The CDR3 contains 17 residues. The CDR3 DNA reads TGTGCCAGCAGCTTGATTGGGACCCTAGCGGGGTTTGGCGAGCAGTACTTC. This sequence encodes CASSLIGTLAGFGEQYF.

The chain has TRBV6-5 and TRBJ2-5; TRBD2 agrees at 8 bases. V shed 7 bases, J shed 3 bases, and the junction held 7 bases outside the gene matches. CDR1 and CDR2 (germline): MNHEY, SVGAGI. This CDR3 has 14 residues. Written as DNA, the CDR3 is TGTGCCAGCACCCCCGGACTAGCTGAAGAGACCCAGTACTTC. It encodes CASTPGLAEETQYF.

The CDR3 here is CASSSSTSGRAGETQYF. Here the CDR3 DNA reads TGTGCCAGCAGCTCCTCGACTAGCGGGAGGGCGGGAGAGACCCAGTACTTC. The V gene is TRBV7-9, the J gene TRBJ2-5, with TRBD2 identical over 14 bases. Germline V gives CDR1 SEHNR, CDR2 FQNEAQ (reference sequence). The length of the CDR3 is 17 residues. The V and J ends lost 4 bases and 4 bases, in that order; junction bases with no gene match: 8.

This clone is a singleton in its sample. This chain joins TRBV4-2 and TRBJ2-7; no clear D gene. Trimming removed 0 bases from V and 11 bases from J, with 11 bases in between. The CDR3 contains 12 residues. Germline V CDR1 and CDR2: LGHNA, YNFKEQ. For the CDR3, the DNA is TGTGCCAGCAGCCAAGACGACCAATCGGAGTACTTC. Its protein is CASSQDDQSEYF.

The rearrangement links TRBV27 to TRBJ1-4; D is possibly TRBD1 (5 bases). The CDR3 has 16 residues. Germline assignment: CDR1 MNHEY and CDR2 SMNVEV (reference sequence). The V end lost 0 bases, the J end lost 5 bases, and 13 bases lay between the germline ends. The CDR3 region is CASSLSTGLGNEKLFF. The DNA of the CDR3 is TGTGCCAGCAGTTTATCGACGGGGCTGGGGAATGAAAAACTGTTTTTT.

The chain combines TRBV5-4 with TRBJ1-2; D not certain. This CDR3 has 12 residues. CDR1 and CDR2 from the germline V gene are SGHNT and YYREEE (reference sequence). V lost 2 bases to trimming and J lost 7 bases, with 9 bases between them. CDR3 in DNA: TGTGCCAGCAGCTTCCCGTTACGTGGCTACACCTTC. It codes for CASSFPLRGYTF.

This clone was observed a single time. This chain joins TRBV7-9 and TRBJ1-2; TRBD1 matches 8 bases. CDR3 length: 18 residues. The trim removed 5 bases at V and 4 bases at J, leaving 18 bases unmatched. From germline, CDR1 is SEHNR and CDR2 FQNEAQ (reference sequence). The CDR3 DNA sequence: TGTGCCAGCAGCGCGTACGTACAGGGGGTTGGTCAACGCTATGGCTACACCTTC. The encoded protein is CASSAYVQGVGQRYGYTF. Drawing the rest from reference TRBV7-9 and TRBJ1-2, the complete variable domain is DTGVSQNPRHKITKRGQNVTFRCDPISEHNRLYWYRQTLGQGPEFLTYFQNEAQLEKSRLLSDRFSAERPKGSFSTLEIQRTEQGDSAMYLCASSAYVQGVGQRYGYTFGSGTRLTVV.

In its sample, this clone is medium-sized. Other DNA sequences from this sample encode an identical CDR3 as well. The chain carries TRBV4-3 and TRBJ2-7, with D unclear. Trimming cost V 1 base and J 0 bases, with 10 bases left between them. CDR3 length equals 15 residues. CDR1 and CDR2 from the germline V gene are LGHNA and YSLEER. This CDR3 is CASSQVADYSYEQYF. The DNA of the CDR3 is TGCGCCAGCAGCCAAGTCGCGGATTACTCCTACGAGCAGTACTTC.

The chain uses TRBV25-1 and TRBJ2-1; TRBD2 aligns across 9 bases. In germline, CDR1 is MGHDK, CDR2 SYGVNS. Unmatched junction bases numbered 3, after V lost 4 bases and J lost 5 bases. The CDR3 is 14 residues long. Written as DNA, the CDR3 is TGTGCCAGCAGTGGCGGGAGGGCCCACAATGAGCAGTTCTTC. It encodes CASSGGRAHNEQFF.

The chain uses TRBV29-1 and TRBJ2-3, with TRBD2 identical over 11 bases. The germline CDR1 and CDR2 sequences are SQVTM and ANQGSEA. V was pared by 5 bases and J by 2 bases, with 9 bases of the junction left unmatched. The CDR3 length is 16 residues. The CDR3: CSVSGTSGGVTDTQYF. DNA of the CDR3: TGCAGCGTTTCCGGGACTAGCGGAGGTGTCACAGATACGCAGTATTTT.

This clone was detected only a few times. V and J are TRBV7-9 and TRBJ1-2; weak D call: TRBD1 (6 bases). Germline V gene sequence: CDR1 SEHNR, CDR2 FQNEAQ (reference sequence). V lost 5 bases to trimming and J lost 4 bases, with 11 bases between them. This CDR3 is 13 amino acids long. CDR3 sequence reads: CASSNTGFYGYTF. The CDR3 nucleotides read TGTGCCAGCAGCAATACAGGGTTCTATGGCTACACCTTC.

The J gene is TRBJ2-5, the V gene TRBV5-1; 8 bases agree with TRBD1. V lost 5 bases, J lost 6 bases, and 15 bases stayed unmatched. The CDR3 sequence is 16 residues long. The V gene's germline CDR1 is SGHRS and CDR2 YFSETQ. DNA for the CDR3: TGCGCCAGCAGAAACCTTGGACAGGGTTGGTTTAAGACCCAGTACTTC. Its protein product is CASRNLGQGWFKTQYF.

The chain recombines TRBV5-1 with TRBJ1-3; D is uncertain. This CDR3 region has 16 residues. The V gene lost 1 base and the J gene lost 0 bases, with 11 bases spanning the gap. Germline lookup yields CDR1 SGHRS and CDR2 YFSETQ. The CDR3 DNA is TGCGCCAGCAGCTTGCGAAGGCTTAACTCTGGAAACACCATATATTTT. This sequence encodes CASSLRRLNSGNTIYF. The entire variable domain, with the rest obtained from reference TRBV5-1 and TRBJ1-3, is as follows: KAGVTQTPRYLIKTRGQQVTLSCSPISGHRSVSWYQQTPGQGLQFLFEYFSETQRNKGNFPGRFSGRQFSNSRSEMNVSTLELGDSALYLCASSLRRLNSGNTIYFGEGSWLTVV.

The V gene is TRBV27, the J gene TRBJ2-2, with unresolved D. This CDR3 comprises 15 residues. Germline-derived CDR1 and CDR2 are MNHEY and SMNVEV (reference sequence). The ends were cut back, 3 bases at V and 5 bases at J, with 13 bases in the middle. CDR3 in amino acids: CASSFGVLRTGELFF. DNA of the CDR3: TGTGCCAGCAGTTTTGGGGTTCTGAGAACCGGGGAGCTGTTTTTT.

The chain carries TRBV27 and TRBJ1-6, with D uncertain. Trimming removed 5 bases from V and 0 bases from J, with 8 bases in between. The CDR3 runs 15 residues. Germline CDR1 MNHEY, CDR2 SMNVEV (reference sequence). The CDR3 sequence is CASSTLGSYNSPLHF. The CDR3 DNA sequence: TGTGCCAGCAGTACACTCGGCTCCTATAATTCACCCCTCCACTTT.

This rearrangement joins TRBV27 to TRBJ1-2; 9 positions match TRBD1. V shed 3 bases and J 8 bases; nucleotides not matched to a gene: 4. CDR3 length: 13 amino acids. CDR1 and CDR2 from the germline V gene are MNHEY and SMNVEV (reference sequence). CDR3 in DNA: TGTGCCAGCAGTTTGACACAGGGGGCGGGCTACACCTTC. The encoded protein is CASSLTQGAGYTF.

This clone was recorded a few times. V and J are TRBV30 and TRBJ1-4; possible D gene TRBD1, 6 bases. CDR3 size: 15 residues. V was shortened by 3 bases and J by 8 bases, with 19 bases between the two germline ends. Per germline, CDR1 GTSNPN and CDR2 SVGIG (reference sequence). CDR3 sequence reads: CAWRALDSRGEKLFF. The CDR3 bases are TGTGCCTGGAGAGCCCTGGACAGTCGGGGGGAAAAACTGTTTTTT.

The chain is built from TRBV2 and TRBJ2-2; 9 bases agree with TRBD1. V shed 6 bases and J 0 bases; nucleotides not matched to a gene: 2. Per germline, CDR1 SNHLY and CDR2 FYNNEI. The CDR3 is 15 residues long. CDR3 protein: CASSWDRANTGELFF. In DNA form, the CDR3 reads TGTGCCAGCAGCTGGGACAGGGCGAACACCGGGGAGCTGTTTTTT.

The chain carries TRBV29-1 and TRBJ1-1, with a weak D call TRBD1 (5 bases). V shed 4 bases and J shed 4 bases, with 13 bases lying between them. The CDR3 consists of 13 residues. The germline CDR1 and CDR2 sequences are SQVTM and ANQGSEA. CDR3 nucleotide sequence: TGCAGCGTTGGTCCGGGGGTAGGCACTGAAGCTTTCTTT. The encoded protein is CSVGPGVGTEAFF.

The CDR3 is CASSLGFRTGSYEQYF. The CDR3, as DNA: TGCGCCAGCAGCTTGGGGTTCCGGACAGGGTCCTACGAGCAGTACTTC. J is TRBJ2-7 and V is TRBV5-1; 8 bases fit TRBD1. There are 16 residues in the CDR3. V lost 0 bases to trimming and J lost 1 base; unmatched junction nucleotides: 6. CDR1 and CDR2 from the germline V gene are SGHRS and YFSETQ.

CDR3 in amino acids: CASSPPTGSEQYF. As DNA, the CDR3 is TGTGCCAGCAGCCCCCCGACGGGAAGCGAGCAGTACTTC. The chain has TRBV7-9 and TRBJ2-7; D may be TRBD2 (5 bases). Trimming removed 5 bases from V and 6 bases from J, with 14 bases in between. Germline values: CDR1 SEHNR, CDR2 FQNEAQ (reference sequence). The CDR3 covers 13 residues.

V gene TRBV10-2 combines with J gene TRBJ1-2; 7 positions agree with TRBD1. The CDR3 extends over 14 amino acids. V was pared by 4 bases and J by 10 bases, with 12 bases of the junction left unmatched. The germline gives CDR1 WSHSY, CDR2 SAAADI. Here the CDR3 reads CASSAARGIQYYTF. The DNA for the CDR3 is TGCGCCAGCAGTGCAGCCAGGGGGATCCAGTACTACACCTTC.

CDR3 loop: CASSYPAGARTGELFF. The CDR3 DNA reads TGCGCCAGCAGCTACCCTGCTGGGGCGCGAACCGGGGAGCTGTTTTTT. V usage is TRBV4-1 and J usage is TRBJ2-2; tentatively, D is TRBD1 (5 bases). Germline CDR1 and CDR2: MGHRA and YSYEKL. V lost 5 bases, J lost 5 bases, and 18 bases lay in between. CDR3 length: 16 amino acids.

This clone was observed a few times. The chain joins TRBV2 to TRBJ1-1; 7 nucleotides line up with TRBD1. The CDR3 loop spans 15 amino acids. Germline lookup yields CDR1 SNHLY and CDR2 FYNNEI. The junction had 10 bases not matched to a gene; V was cut back by 5 bases and J by 4 bases. The CDR3 loop reads CASSPIQGGSTEAFF. The CDR3 nucleotides are TGTGCCAGCAGTCCCATCCAGGGGGGATCCACTGAAGCTTTCTTT.

V and J are TRBV20-1 and TRBJ1-2; D is unresolved. Germline V gives CDR1 DFQATT, CDR2 SNEGSKA (reference sequence). This CDR3 region has 10 residues. V gave up 3 bases and J gave up 8 bases, with 7 bases separating them. The CDR3 DNA is TGCAGTGCTAGCGGGGTGGGCTACACCTTC. It yields the protein CSASGVGYTF.